Listed here is a single T cell receptor (beta chain). Its antigen is not known. CDR1 SGHTA and CDR2 FQGNSA come from the germline V gene. The CDR3 has 13 residues. Trimming shortened V by 1 base and J by 4 bases, and 7 bases separated the two germline ends. Sequence data for DNA of cultured CD4+ T cells were generated by the Oncomine TCR Beta short-read assay. Each CDR3 protein gets one entry after TCRdb re-called the PCR reads with MiXCR. The sample has fewer than 15,000 distinct CDR3 sequences, roughly 53% seen once. This sample is part of a study of vaccination and CD4 T cells after COVID-19. The treatment here: roughly nine-day PBMC culture with coronavirus spike peptide pools or control peptides (ViraFEST assay).

The TCR comes from a human donor who had recovered from COVID-19. What was sequenced was CD4+ T cells from blood, cultured in vitro. This rearrangement joins TRBV7-2 to TRBJ2-5; tentatively, D is TRBD2 (5 bases). CDR3: CASSLVGAETQYF. DNA for the CDR3: TGTGCCAGCAGCTTAGTGGGAGCAGAGACCCAGTACTTC.